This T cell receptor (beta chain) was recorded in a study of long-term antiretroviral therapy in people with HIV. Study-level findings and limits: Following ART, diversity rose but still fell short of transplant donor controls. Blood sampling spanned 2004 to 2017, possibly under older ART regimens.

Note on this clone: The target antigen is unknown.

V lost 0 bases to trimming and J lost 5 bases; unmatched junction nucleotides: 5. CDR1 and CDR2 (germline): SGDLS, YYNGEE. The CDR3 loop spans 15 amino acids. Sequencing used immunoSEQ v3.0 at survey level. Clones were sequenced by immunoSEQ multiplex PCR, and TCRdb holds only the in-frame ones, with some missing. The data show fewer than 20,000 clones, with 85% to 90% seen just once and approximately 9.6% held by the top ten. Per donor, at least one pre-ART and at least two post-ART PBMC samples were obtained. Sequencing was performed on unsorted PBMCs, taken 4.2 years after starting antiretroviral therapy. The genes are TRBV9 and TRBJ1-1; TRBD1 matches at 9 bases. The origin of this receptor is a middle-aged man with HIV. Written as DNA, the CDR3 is TGTGCCAGCAGCGTAGTTGCACAGGGGGCAACTGAAGCTTTCTTT. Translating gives CASSVVAQGATEAFF.